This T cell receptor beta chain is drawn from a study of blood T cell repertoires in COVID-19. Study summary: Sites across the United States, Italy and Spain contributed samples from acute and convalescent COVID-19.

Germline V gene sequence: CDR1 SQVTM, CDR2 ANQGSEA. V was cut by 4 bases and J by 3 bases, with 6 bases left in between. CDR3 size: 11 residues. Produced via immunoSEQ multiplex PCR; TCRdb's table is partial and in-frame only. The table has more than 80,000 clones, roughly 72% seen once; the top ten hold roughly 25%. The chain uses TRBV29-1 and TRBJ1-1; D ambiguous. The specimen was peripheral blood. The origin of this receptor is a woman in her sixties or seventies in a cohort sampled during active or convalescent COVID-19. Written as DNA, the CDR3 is TGCAGCGTTGGGCTTGACACTGAAGCTTTCTTT. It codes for CSVGLDTEAFF.